The 30 T cell receptor beta chains presented below share a single source sample, sequenced in a study of identical twins. TCRdb passed the 5' RACE reads through MiXCR, listing each CDR3 protein once. This sample has about 150,000 distinct CDR3 sequences, with under 4.5% found just once. The sequencing input was memory T cells sorted from blood. Receptors were obtained from a man aged 18-30 years in good health.

This clonotype was seen more than once but under ten times. The V gene is TRBV20-1, the J gene TRBJ2-1; TRBD2 matches 11 bases. The CDR3 has 15 residues. The junction had 12 bases not matched to a gene; V was cut back by 5 bases and J by 9 bases. Germline V gene lookup returns CDR1 DFQATT and CDR2 SNEGSKA (reference sequence). CDR3 sequence reads: CSARTIAGGPGEQFF. CDR3 DNA: TGCAGTGCTCGAACTATAGCGGGAGGGCCTGGTGAGCAGTTCTTC.

This clonotype has at least ten counts. The rearrangement joins TRBV5-1 to TRBJ1-6, with 7 bases fitting TRBD1. Unmatched junction bases numbered 7, after V lost 4 bases and J lost 9 bases. In germline, CDR1 is SGHRS, CDR2 YFSETQ. The CDR3 is made up of 14 amino acids. In DNA form, the CDR3 reads TGCGCCAGCAGCCCAGGGGGTAGGAGTTCACCCCTCCACTTT. It yields the protein CASSPGGRSSPLHF.

This clonotype was observed at least ten times. The V and J genes are TRBV7-8 and TRBJ1-2, with 7 nucleotides matching TRBD1. The CDR3 sequence is 12 residues long. V dropped 3 bases and J dropped 6; count of bases not matched to a gene: 1. The germline V gene encodes CDR1 SGHVS and CDR2 FQNEAQ. The chain's CDR3 is CASSLTGNGYTF. CDR3 nucleotides: TGTGCCAGCAGCTTGACAGGGAATGGCTACACCTTC.

This clonotype was recorded at least ten times. The J gene is TRBJ2-1, the V gene TRBV10-3; TRBD2 matches at 11 bases. V was clipped by 0 bases and J by 8 bases; unmatched bases: 6. There are 16 residues in the CDR3. Germline V gene sequence: CDR1 ENHRY, CDR2 SYGVKD. The DNA of the CDR3 is TGTGCCATCAGTGAGTCATCACTAGCGGGAGTGGATGAGCAGTTCTTC. This codes for CAISESSLAGVDEQFF.

This clonotype has at least ten counts. The chain combines TRBV7-8 with TRBJ1-1, with D possibly matching TRBD1 (6 bases). The germline V gene encodes CDR1 SGHVS and CDR2 FQNEAQ. Trimming cost V 3 bases and J 0 bases, with 14 bases left between them. The CDR3 is made up of 16 amino acids. CDR3 amino acids: CASSFQAGHLNTEAFF. In DNA, the CDR3 is TGTGCCAGCAGCTTCCAGGCGGGACACTTGAACACTGAAGCTTTCTTT. Variable domain in full (rest from reference TRBV7-8 and TRBJ1-1): GAGVSQSPRYKVAKRGQDVALRCDPISGHVSLFWYQQALGQGPEFLTYFQNEAQLDKSGLPSDRFFAERPEGSVSTLKIQRTQQEDSAVYLCASSFQAGHLNTEAFFGQGTRLTVV.

Of note for this clonotype: One base away lies a much larger clone, so this may be a sequencing read error. This CDR3 fails to terminate in the conserved phenylalanine or tryptophan, so it likely reflects a read error. V is TRBV7-9 and J is TRBJ2-5; 12 nucleotides align to TRBD1. CDR1 is SEHNR, CDR2 FQNEAQ, per germline (reference sequence). Losses at the gene ends were 4 bases for V and 4 bases for J; bases not matched to a gene: 10. There are 17 residues in the CDR3. The CDR3 loop is CASSSLRDRGRRETQYL. DNA of the CDR3: TGTGCCAGCAGCTCACTCCGGGACAGGGGGCGCAGAGAGACCCAGTACTTG.

This clonotype appeared a few times. The chain links TRBV5-1 to TRBJ1-1; possible D gene TRBD1, 6 bases. Germline V gives CDR1 SGHRS, CDR2 YFSETQ. Between the trimmed V and J ends, which lost 3 bases and 3 bases, there was a span of 15 bases. This CDR3 is built from 15 residues. CDR3 residues: CASSWWGAGDTEAFF. The CDR3 DNA reads TGCGCCAGCAGCTGGTGGGGGGCGGGGGACACTGAAGCTTTCTTT.

This clonotype came up many times. V gene TRBV7-8 combines with J gene TRBJ2-3; 8 bases map to TRBD1. The CDR3 runs 16 residues. The V gene end was trimmed by 4 bases and the J gene end by 15 bases; junction bases not matched to a gene: 21. The germline V gene encodes CDR1 SGHVS and CDR2 FQNEAQ. The CDR3 loop reads CASSSLSQGAGTGLYF. The CDR3 coding sequence is TGTGCCAGCAGCTCCCTCAGTCAGGGGGCCGGGACAGGTTTATATTTT. Together with reference TRBV7-8 and TRBJ2-3, the CDR3 gives the full variable domain: GAGVSQSPRYKVAKRGQDVALRCDPISGHVSLFWYQQALGQGPEFLTYFQNEAQLDKSGLPSDRFFAERPEGSVSTLKIQRTQQEDSAVYLCASSSLSQGAGTGLYFGPGTRLTVL.

The table lists this clonotype with many counts. The rearrangement links TRBV12-3 or TRBV12-4 to TRBJ1-3; no reliable D call. The CDR3 has 13 amino acids. The germline V and J ends were trimmed by 5 bases and 4 bases, with 9 bases remaining between them. Here the CDR3 reads CASSDRGGNTIYF. CDR3 sequence (DNA): TGTGCCAGCAGTGATCGTGGAGGAAACACCATATATTTT.

There are many counts of this clonotype. The chain couples TRBV29-1 to TRBJ1-1; no firm D call. This CDR3 contains 14 residues. Germline CDR1 SQVTM, CDR2 ANQGSEA. Trimming shortened V by 4 bases and J by 0 bases, and 12 bases separated the two germline ends. The CDR3 coding sequence is TGCAGCGTTGTCGGCCTGAACTTGAACACTGAAGCTTTCTTT. Its translation: CSVVGLNLNTEAFF.

As DNA, the CDR3 is TGTGCCAGCAGCTTAATCTCGGGAGACCAGTTCTTC. Its protein product is CASSLISGDQFF. The chain employs TRBV7-9 and TRBJ2-1; D perhaps matches TRBD2 (6 bases). The germline CDR1 and CDR2 sequences are SEHNR and FQNEAQ (reference sequence). The V gene lost 2 bases and the J gene lost 13 bases, with 12 bases spanning the gap. The CDR3 sequence is 12 residues long.

This clonotype was recorded at least ten times. The V and J genes are TRBV5-5 and TRBJ2-1; 10 nucleotides align to TRBD2. V lost 1 base and J lost 9; bases outside the gene matches: 4. CDR1 is SGHKS and CDR2 is YYEKEE in the germline V gene (reference sequence). The CDR3 sequence is 14 residues long. The CDR3: CASSLSSGSSEQFF. Written as DNA, the CDR3 is TGTGCCAGCAGCTTGTCTAGCGGGAGCTCTGAGCAGTTCTTC.

This clonotype occurred a few times. The chain carries TRBV6-1 and TRBJ2-5, with 11 bases fitting TRBD2. Unmatched junction bases numbered 11, after V lost 6 bases and J lost 5 bases. Germline V gene sequence: CDR1 MNHNS, CDR2 SASEGT. This CDR3 is 16 amino acids long. CDR3 in amino acids: CASSPAGVAGGETQYF. The CDR3, as DNA: TGTGCCAGCAGCCCTGCGGGGGTAGCGGGAGGGGAGACCCAGTACTTC.

This clonotype came up many times. This chain connects TRBV20-1 to TRBJ1-6; no reliable D call. Germline assignment: CDR1 DFQATT and CDR2 SNEGSKA (reference sequence). This CDR3 is built from 15 residues. Trimming took off 1 base at V and 5 bases at J, with 12 bases between the two ends. The CDR3 reads CSARGARSDNSPLHF. CDR3 in DNA: TGCAGTGCTAGAGGGGCGAGGAGCGATAATTCACCCCTCCACTTT.

This clonotype came up many times. The CDR3 nucleotides are TGTGCCAGCAGTTCCTACACAGAGACCCAAGAGACCCAGTACTTC. It is translated as CASSSYTETQETQYF. The chain couples TRBV12-3 or TRBV12-4 to TRBJ2-5; D unresolved. There are 15 residues in the CDR3. V dropped 4 bases and J dropped 1 base, with 13 bases sitting between them.

The sample holds many counts of this clonotype. The chain recombines TRBV7-2 with TRBJ2-6; TRBD1 might be the D (6 bases). The CDR3 is made up of 14 amino acids. Trimming shortened V by 1 base and J by 7 bases, and 8 bases separated the two germline ends. Germline-derived CDR1 and CDR2 are SGHTA and FQGNSA. CDR3 coding DNA: TGTGCCAGCAGCTTAGGTGGGACAGCCAACGTCCTGACTTTC. Encoded protein: CASSLGGTANVLTF.

This clonotype was recorded many times. J is TRBJ2-7 and V is TRBV4-1; the D is unclear. Trimming cost V 3 bases and J 0 bases, with 6 bases left between them. Germline CDR1 MGHRA, CDR2 YSYEKL. This CDR3 has 13 residues. Here the CDR3 reads CASSHGPSYEQYV. The CDR3, as DNA: TGCGCCAGCAGCCACGGACCCTCCTACGAGCAGTACGTC.

This clonotype came up a few times. This rearrangement joins TRBV7-6 to TRBJ2-3, with D perhaps assigned TRBD1 or TRBD2 (5 bases each). This CDR3 spans 15 amino acids. Germline lookup yields CDR1 SGHVS and CDR2 FNYEAQ. V lost 5 bases, J lost 5 bases, and 17 bases lay in between. This CDR3 is CASSLQQGREDTQYF. As DNA, the CDR3 is TGTGCCAGCAGCCTACAGCAGGGACGGGAAGATACGCAGTATTTT.

The genes are TRBV6-2 or TRBV6-3 and TRBJ2-7; 8 bases map to TRBD2. This CDR3 is built from 13 residues. The V and J ends lost 6 bases and 7 bases, in that order; junction bases with no gene match: 8. In germline, CDR1 is MNHEY, CDR2 SVGEGT. The CDR3 reads CASSYGGVGEQYV. The CDR3 nucleotides are TGTGCCAGCAGCTACGGGGGGGTGGGAGAGCAGTACGTC.

This clonotype was seen ten or more times. The V gene is TRBV7-2, the J gene TRBJ2-7, with unresolved D. V lost 2 bases, J lost 5 bases, and 19 bases lay in between. Germline V gene lookup returns CDR1 SGHTA and CDR2 FQGNSA. The CDR3 runs 16 residues. CDR3 nucleotides: TGTGCCAGCAGCTTAAGAACCGGGCTACAAATCCACGAGCAGTACTTC. This codes for CASSLRTGLQIHEQYF.

This clonotype was picked up many times. CDR3: CASSLGAAGINSPLHF. The CDR3 nucleotides are TGTGCCAGCAGCTTGGGCGCGGCAGGGATTAATTCACCCCTCCACTTT. This chain links TRBV5-4 with TRBJ1-6; a weak D match, TRBD1 (5 bases). This CDR3 has 16 residues. Germline V gives CDR1 SGHNT, CDR2 YYREEE (reference sequence). V lost 0 bases to trimming and J lost 6 bases, with 13 bases between them.

This clonotype has a count of ten or more. The chain employs TRBV28 and TRBJ2-7; the D is unclear. Deletions cut 6 bases from V and 2 bases from J, with 14 bases between. CDR1 is MDHEN and CDR2 is SYDVKM in the germline V gene. CDR3 length: 14 amino acids. CDR3 sequence reads: CASSHRYSTYEQYF. CDR3 sequence (DNA): TGTGCCAGCAGCCACCGTTATTCGACCTACGAGCAGTACTTC.

This clonotype appeared many times. The gene calls are TRBV20-1 and TRBJ2-3; TRBD1 matches 11 bases. Germline V lookup: CDR1 DFQATT, CDR2 SNEGSKA (reference sequence). With V trimmed by 7 bases and J by 7 bases, 13 bases remained unmatched. This CDR3 has 15 amino acids. The CDR3 here is CSVLDRDRGFNTQYF. For the CDR3, the DNA is TGCAGTGTCCTTGACCGGGACAGGGGGTTTAATACGCAGTATTTT.

This clonotype has ten or more counts. The chain links TRBV7-2 to TRBJ2-2; D is unclear. Germline values: CDR1 SGHTA, CDR2 FQGNSA. The length of the CDR3 is 14 residues. Trimming cost V 5 bases and J 9 bases, with 16 bases left between them. The CDR3 DNA follows: TGTGCCAGCAGCCCTCCCGGGCAGACGAGGGAGCTGTTTTTT. This sequence encodes CASSPPGQTRELFF. Full variable domain (outside the CDR3, taken from reference TRBV7-2 and TRBJ2-2): GAGVSQSPSNKVTEKGKDVELRCDPISGHTALYWYRQSLGQGLEFLIYFQGNSAPDKSGLPSDRFSAERTGGSVSTLTIQRTQQEDSAVYLCASSPPGQTRELFFGEGSRLTVL.

This clonotype came up many times. This sequence joins TRBV3-1 and TRBJ2-1, with 10 bases that match TRBD2. The CDR3 totals 18 residues. Germline CDR1 LGHDT, CDR2 YNNKEL (reference sequence). The V segment lost 0 bases and the J segment 7 bases; nucleotides outside the gene matches: 12. This chain's CDR3 is CASSQDLAASGSRNEQFF. DNA of the CDR3: TGTGCCAGCAGCCAAGATCTGGCCGCTAGCGGGAGCCGGAATGAGCAGTTCTTC.

This clonotype was seen many times. This chain uses TRBV28 with TRBJ1-1, with unresolved D. The CDR3 consists of 11 residues. V was cut by 8 bases and J by 4 bases, with 8 bases left in between. Germline loops: CDR1 MDHEN, CDR2 SYDVKM. The DNA for the CDR3 is TGTGCCAGCTCCTCGGTCACTGAAGCTTTCTTT. Its protein product is CASSSVTEAFF.

This clonotype was seen many times. The chain recombines TRBV7-2 with TRBJ2-1, with 8 positions matching TRBD2. The ends lost 5 bases at V and 4 bases at J; junction bases unmatched: 7. This CDR3 spans 15 amino acids. Germline-derived CDR1 and CDR2 are SGHTA and FQGNSA. The CDR3 is CASSPEVAGYNEQFF. CDR3 nucleotide sequence: TGTGCCAGCAGCCCCGAGGTAGCGGGATACAATGAGCAGTTCTTC.

This clonotype was seen a few times. The gene calls are TRBV11-2 and TRBJ2-1; 12 positions match TRBD2. Germline values: CDR1 SGHAT, CDR2 FQNNGV. The V gene end was trimmed by 1 base and the J gene end by 7 bases; junction bases not matched to a gene: 11. This CDR3 has 18 residues. DNA for the CDR3: TGTGCCAGCAGCTTAGTGAAAAGGACTAGCGGGACTCTAAATGAGCAGTTCTTC. It is translated as CASSLVKRTSGTLNEQFF.

This clonotype was seen repeatedly, ten times or more. This chain joins TRBV5-1 and TRBJ1-2; maybe TRBD1 (5 bases). The CDR3 is 15 residues long. Per germline, CDR1 SGHRS and CDR2 YFSETQ. Trimming shortened V by 7 bases and J by 8 bases, and 24 bases separated the two germline ends. In DNA form, the CDR3 reads TGCGCCAGCTACGACCGGGACCACAATACCGAGGGCTACACCTTC. It is translated as CASYDRDHNTEGYTF.

This clonotype was counted at least ten times. J is TRBJ2-7 and V is TRBV7-9, with D possibly TRBD1 on 5 matching bases. The CDR3 has 16 amino acids. Trimming left V 6 bases short and J 0 bases short, with 18 bases between. The germline gives CDR1 SEHNR, CDR2 FQNEAQ (reference sequence). Here the CDR3 reads CASSTIRDRSSYEQYF. For the CDR3, the DNA is TGTGCCAGCAGTACTATCAGGGATAGGAGCTCCTACGAGCAGTACTTC.